This entry describes one TCR beta chain. The sample belongs to a study of CD8 T cells in Susac syndrome. CDR1 is SGHRS and CDR2 is YFSETQ in the germline V gene. Trimming left V 0 bases short and J 5 bases short, with 12 bases between. This CDR3 has 14 amino acids. An input of about 0.45 to 1 ug of RNA was subjected to reverse transcription using random hexamers. The authors amplified TCR beta CDR3 across 54 Vbeta and 13 Jbeta using immunoSEQ multiplex PCR. TCRdb ran MiXCR on the immunoSEQ multiplex PCR reads and lists one entry per CDR3 protein. The profile shows 150,000 to 200,000 distinct CDR3 sequences, less than 95% of them singletons.

The sample was CD4+ T cells from PBMCs. The receptor was isolated from a human donor with multiple sclerosis. The rearrangement joins TRBV5-1 to TRBJ2-7; a possible D gene is TRBD2 (6 bases). CDR3 sequence: CASSLGQGGDEQYF. Written as DNA, the CDR3 is TGCGCCAGCAGCTTGGGCCAGGGAGGCGACGAGCAGTACTTC.